The sequence of this TCR beta chain was determined in a study of T-cell memory formation after mild COVID-19. Overall study results and limits: In pre-infection memory, a portion of responding clones appeared, which suggested that cross-reactive memory joined. Contracting CD4+ clones were located mainly in CM and EM, and CD8+ clones in EMRA.

Per germline, CDR1 DFQATT and CDR2 SNEGSKA (reference sequence). V lost 2 bases and J lost 5; bases outside the gene matches: 5. The length of the CDR3 is 14 residues. Employing constant-segment primers, 5'RACE generated TCR alpha and TCR beta cDNA libraries bearing sample barcodes and UMIs. TCRdb fed the 5' RACE reads into MiXCR, producing one record per CDR3 protein. Of roughly 600,000 distinct CDR3 sequences detected, more than 15% appear once; the ten largest clones hold around 12%. Concerning this clonotype itself: Its matching antigen is unknown.

Material: PBMCs or a T cell subset sorted from them (not recorded which). This receptor was obtained from an adult woman who had mild COVID-19 (a few samples of this study predate the infection). Cell type and time point are not known. The genes are TRBV20-1 and TRBJ2-1; 8 positions match TRBD2. Here the CDR3 DNA reads TGCAGTGCTAGAAAACTAGCGGCCGACAATGAGCAGTTCTTC. It codes for CSARKLAADNEQFF.